A single TCR beta chain is shown here with its context. Just one base apart from a much larger clone, this may be a read error. With iRepertoire HTBI primers and Arm-PCR of CDR3 regions, TCR beta libraries were built. TCRdb analysed the multiplex PCR reads with MiXCR anew, one entry per CDR3 protein. Of 350,000 to 550,000 distinct CDR3 sequences in the sample, around 14% were seen once. Documented time point: newly diagnosed GD, antithyroid drugs for less than 3 months. Extracted RNA from PBMCs served as the source of the TCR library. These data originate in a study of regulatory T cells in long-lasting Graves disease. About the study: Graves' patients, newly diagnosed, had taken antithyroid drugs under 3 months.

The same sample was also used in a study of T cells in Graves' hyperthyroidism and ophthalmopathy. That publication notes: Stable hyperthyroidism and ophthalmopathy were separated using 13 V-J signatures.

The receptor's source is a woman in her twenties or thirties with Graves disease. The specimen comprised peripheral blood mononuclear cells (PBMCs), sampled at new diagnosis, from a patient treated with antithyroid drugs.

CDR3 residues: CVSSLIGDTQAFF. The CDR3 DNA is TGCGTCAGCAGCTTGATCGGGGACACCCAAGCTTTCTTT. The chain uses TRBV5-1 and TRBJ1-1, with TRBD1 as a possible D gene (6 bases). Germline assignment: CDR1 SGHRS and CDR2 YFSETQ. There are 13 residues in the CDR3.